This T cell receptor beta chain was identified in a study of OX40 agonist ivuxolimab in advanced cancers. The V gene lost 6 bases and the J gene lost 2 bases, with 15 bases spanning the gap. The CDR3 contains 15 residues. The germline V gene encodes CDR1 MNHNS and CDR2 SASEGT. Profiling relied on immunoSEQ multiplex PCR, and the TCRdb table lists in-frame clones only, not all of them. In the table there are about 32,000 clones, around 81% of which are singletons. The J gene is TRBJ2-3, the V gene TRBV6-1, with D possibly TRBD1 on 6 matching bases. The sequence derives from an adult with an advanced solid tumor such as melanoma, head and neck, liver or kidney cancer. This specimen was CD4+ or CD8+ T cells sorted from blood, taken in a trial of the OX40 agonist ivuxolimab. CDR3 amino acids: CASSGTTAFTDTQYF. The CDR3 DNA sequence: TGTGCCAGCAGCGGGACAACCGCTTTCACAGATACGCAGTATTTT.